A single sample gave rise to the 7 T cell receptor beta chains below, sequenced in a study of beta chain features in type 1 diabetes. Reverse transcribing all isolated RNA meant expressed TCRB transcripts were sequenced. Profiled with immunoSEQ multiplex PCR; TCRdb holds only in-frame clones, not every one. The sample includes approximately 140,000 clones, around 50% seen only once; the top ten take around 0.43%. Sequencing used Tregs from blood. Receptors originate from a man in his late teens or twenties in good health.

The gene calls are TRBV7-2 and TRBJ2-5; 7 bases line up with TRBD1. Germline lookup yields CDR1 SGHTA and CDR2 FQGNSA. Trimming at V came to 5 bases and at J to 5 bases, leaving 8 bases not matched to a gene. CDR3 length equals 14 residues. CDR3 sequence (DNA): TGTGCCAGCAGCAGACAGGGTCTGCGTGAGACCCAGTACTTC. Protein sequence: CASSRQGLRETQYF.

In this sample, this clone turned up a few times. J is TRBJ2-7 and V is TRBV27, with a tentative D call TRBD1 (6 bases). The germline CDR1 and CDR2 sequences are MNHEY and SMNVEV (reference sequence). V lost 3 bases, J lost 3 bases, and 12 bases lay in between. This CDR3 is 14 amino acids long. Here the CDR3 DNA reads TGTGCCAGCAGTTTCGGGACACGTAACTACGAGCAGTACTTC. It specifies CASSFGTRNYEQYF.

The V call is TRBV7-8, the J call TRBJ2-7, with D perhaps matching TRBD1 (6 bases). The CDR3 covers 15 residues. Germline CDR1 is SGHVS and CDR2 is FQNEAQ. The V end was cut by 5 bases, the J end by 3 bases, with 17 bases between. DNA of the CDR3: TGTGCCAGCAGCGAAAGGGGACAACCTCTCTACGAGCAGTACTTC. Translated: CASSERGQPLYEQYF.

CDR3 loop: CASSQDPTVNQPQHF. As DNA, the CDR3 is TGTGCCAGCAGCCAAGATCCGACAGTTAATCAGCCCCAGCATTTT. The rearrangement uses TRBV4-2 and TRBJ1-5, with D possibly TRBD1 on 5 matching bases. V was trimmed by 0 bases and J by 4 bases, leaving 10 bases between them. The CDR3 contains 15 residues. Per germline, CDR1 LGHNA and CDR2 YNFKEQ.

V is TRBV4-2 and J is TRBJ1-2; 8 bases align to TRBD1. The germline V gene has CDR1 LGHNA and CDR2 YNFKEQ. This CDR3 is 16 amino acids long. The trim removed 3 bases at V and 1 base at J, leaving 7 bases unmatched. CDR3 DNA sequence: TGTGCCAGCAGCCATGTCCAGGGGGCGATTAACTATGGCTACACCTTC. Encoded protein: CASSHVQGAINYGYTF.

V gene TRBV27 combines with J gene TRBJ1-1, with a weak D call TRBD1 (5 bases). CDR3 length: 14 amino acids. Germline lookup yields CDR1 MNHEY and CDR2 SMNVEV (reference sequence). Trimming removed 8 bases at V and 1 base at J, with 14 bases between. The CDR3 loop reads CASGARWANTEAFF. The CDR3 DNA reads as TGTGCCAGCGGGGCGAGATGGGCGAACACTGAAGCTTTCTTT.

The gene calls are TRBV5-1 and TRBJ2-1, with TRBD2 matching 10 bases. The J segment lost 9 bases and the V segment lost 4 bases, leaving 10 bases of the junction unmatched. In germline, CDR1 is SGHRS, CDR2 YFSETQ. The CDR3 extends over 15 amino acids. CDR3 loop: CASSNRLAGPPEQFF. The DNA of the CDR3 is TGCGCCAGCAGCAACCGACTAGCGGGCCCACCTGAGCAGTTCTTC.